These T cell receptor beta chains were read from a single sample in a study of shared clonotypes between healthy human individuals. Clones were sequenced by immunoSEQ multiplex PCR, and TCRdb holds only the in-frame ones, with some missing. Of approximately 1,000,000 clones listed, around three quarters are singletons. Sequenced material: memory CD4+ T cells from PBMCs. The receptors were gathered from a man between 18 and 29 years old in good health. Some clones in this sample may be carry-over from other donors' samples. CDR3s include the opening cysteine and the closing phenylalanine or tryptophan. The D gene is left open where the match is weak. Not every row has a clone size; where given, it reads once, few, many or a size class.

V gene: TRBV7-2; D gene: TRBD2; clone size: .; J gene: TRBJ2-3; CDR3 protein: CASSLGLATDTQYF; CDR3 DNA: TGTGCCAGCAGCTTAGGACTAGCGACAGATACGCAGTATTTT
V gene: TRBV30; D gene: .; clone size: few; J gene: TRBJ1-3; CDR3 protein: CAWSPGNSGNTIYF; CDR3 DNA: TGTGCCTGGAGTCCAGGGAACTCTGGAAACACCATATATTTT
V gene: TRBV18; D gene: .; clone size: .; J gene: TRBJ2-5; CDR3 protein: CASSPRQKETQYF; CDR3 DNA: TGTGCCAGCTCACCACGTCAGAAGGAGACCCAGTACTTC
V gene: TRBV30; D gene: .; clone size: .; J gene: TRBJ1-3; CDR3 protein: CAWNAGFSSGNTIYF; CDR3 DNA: TGTGCCTGGAACGCGGGCTTTAGCTCTGGAAACACCATATATTTT
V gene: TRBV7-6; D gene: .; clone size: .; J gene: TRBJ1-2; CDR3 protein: CASSADSGQGYTF; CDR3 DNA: TGTGCCAGCAGCGCGGACAGCGGGCAAGGCTACACCTTC
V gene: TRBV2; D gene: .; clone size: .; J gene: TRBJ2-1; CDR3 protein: CASSEALIGGNEQFF; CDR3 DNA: TGTGCCAGCAGTGAAGCGCTTATCGGTGGCAATGAGCAGTTCTTC
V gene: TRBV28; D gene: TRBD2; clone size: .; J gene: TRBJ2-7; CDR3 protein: CASSLPLDPGLAGGYEQYF; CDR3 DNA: TGTGCCAGCAGTTTACCCCTCGACCCGGGACTAGCGGGAGGATACGAGCAGTACTTC
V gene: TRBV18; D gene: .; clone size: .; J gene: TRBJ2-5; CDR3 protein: CASSPLAQETQYF; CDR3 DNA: TGTGCCAGCTCCCCCTTAGCGCAAGAGACCCAGTACTTC
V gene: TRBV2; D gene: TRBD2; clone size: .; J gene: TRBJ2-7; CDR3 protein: CASSVGGRSYEQYF; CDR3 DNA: TGTGCCAGCAGTGTTGGCGGGAGGAGTTACGAGCAGTACTTC
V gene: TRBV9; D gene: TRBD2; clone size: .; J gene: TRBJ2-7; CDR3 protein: CASSVSGSNYEQYF; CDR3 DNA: TGTGCCAGCAGCGTGAGCGGGAGTAACTACGAGCAGTACTTC
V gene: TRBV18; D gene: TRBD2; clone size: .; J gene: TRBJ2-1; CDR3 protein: CASSPRGLAGLGNEQFF; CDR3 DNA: TGTGCCAGCTCACCACGGGGACTAGCGGGATTGGGCAATGAGCAGTTCTTC
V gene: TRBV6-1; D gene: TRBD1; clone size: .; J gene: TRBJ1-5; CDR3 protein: CASSGRDSILGQPQHF; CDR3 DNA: TGTGCCAGCAGTGGAAGGGACAGTATCCTGGGTCAGCCCCAGCATTTT
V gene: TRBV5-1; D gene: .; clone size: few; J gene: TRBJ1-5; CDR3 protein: CASSPDSEGQPQHF; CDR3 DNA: TGCGCCAGCAGCCCGGACAGTGAGGGTCAGCCCCAGCATTTT
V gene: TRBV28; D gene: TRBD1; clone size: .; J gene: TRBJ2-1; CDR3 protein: CASSLFTGTVRLF; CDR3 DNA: TGTGCCAGCAGTTTATTCACCGGGACAGTCCGGCTCTTC
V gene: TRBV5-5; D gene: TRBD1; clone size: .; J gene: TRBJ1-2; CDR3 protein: CASSLVTGGSEGYTF; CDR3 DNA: TGTGCCAGCAGCTTGGTAACAGGGGGTTCGGAGGGCTACACCTTC
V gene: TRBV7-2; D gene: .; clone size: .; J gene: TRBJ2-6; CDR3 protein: CASSLAGGAGANVLTF; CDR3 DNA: TGTGCCAGCAGCTTAGCGGGAGGCGCGGGGGCCAACGTCCTGACTTTC
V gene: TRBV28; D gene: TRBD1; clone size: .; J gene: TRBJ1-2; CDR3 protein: CASSLLQGAATSNYGYTF; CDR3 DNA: TGTGCCAGCAGTTTATTACAGGGGGCTGCGACGAGTAACTATGGCTACACCTTC